Sequencing of this T cell receptor beta chain was carried out in a study of OX40 agonist ivuxolimab in advanced cancers. Study overall: Patients received intravenous ivuxolimab every 2 weeks at 0.01 to 10 mg/kg. Participants, approximately 80% male, averaged 60 years of age, ranging from roughly 20 to 79.

As regards this clone: Antigen: not known.

The study's findings and limits: Researchers report that CD8+ T cells had, on average, more expanded clones than CD4+. Antigen specificity of clonally expanded peripheral T cells was not established.

Between the trimmed V and J ends, which lost 4 bases and 1 base, there was a span of 11 bases. The CDR3 runs to 14 residues. Germline values: CDR1 SGHRS, CDR2 YFSETQ. Profiled with immunoSEQ multiplex PCR; TCRdb holds only in-frame clones, not every one. Among around 41,000 clones, 80% to 90% were seen once, and the ten largest hold around 6.2%. This chain links TRBV5-1 with TRBJ1-1; D not certain. The source of this sequence is an adult with an advanced solid tumor such as melanoma, head and neck, liver or kidney cancer. The material was CD4+ or CD8+ T cells sorted from blood, obtained in a trial of the OX40 agonist ivuxolimab. CDR3: CASSVVGQNTEAFF. The DNA of the CDR3 is TGCGCCAGCAGCGTCGTCGGGCAGAACACTGAAGCTTTCTTT.